Here is one TCR beta chain with its context. Its specificity is unknown. The V and J ends lost 6 bases and 1 base respectively, with 11 bases between them. The germline CDR1 and CDR2 sequences are MNHEY and SVGEGT. The CDR3 extends over 14 amino acids. These data come from a study of blood T cells in healthy people across ages. About the research overall: About one barcoded beta molecule was captured per two T cells (by template switching). Study outcomes and limitations: Versus aged donors, long-lived donors had higher diversity and more naive CD4+ cells. Strong correlation existed between TCR beta diversity and naive T cell percentage.

A second PCR of roughly 7 to 11 cycles used a sample-barcoded 5' primer and a J-beta primer mix. MiXCR, applied by TCRdb to the 5' RACE reads, yields one record per CDR3 protein. The sample lists approximately 800,000 distinct CDR3 sequences; more than 45% were seen once. Caucasian individuals from Russia who were healthy and aged about 6 to 95 acted as donors. Sequenced input: blood. The TCR originated in a man younger than 45 in good health. This chain uses TRBV6-2 or TRBV6-3 with TRBJ2-3, with D possibly called TRBD1 or TRBD2 (5 bases each). The CDR3 protein is CASSTLGRTDTQYF. The CDR3 coding sequence is TGTGCCAGCAGCACCCTGGGACGCACAGATACGCAGTATTTT.